These T cell receptor beta chains were read from a single sample in a study of OX40 agonist ivuxolimab in advanced cancers. Profiled with immunoSEQ multiplex PCR; TCRdb holds only in-frame clones, not every one. The table shows tens of thousands of clones, with roughly 90% occurring only once. The sample here was CD4+ or CD8+ T cells sorted from blood, taken in a trial of the OX40 agonist ivuxolimab. All receptors derive from an adult with an advanced solid tumor such as melanoma, head and neck, liver or kidney cancer. Each CDR3 is given without its conserved first and last residue.

ASRGTGTGELF,TRBV2
ASSLEGAENIQY,TRBV5-6
ASRPEARNEQF,TRBV5-1
SAYSYEQY,TRBV20-1
ASSLSGGALDEQF,TRBV5-1
ASSRDINTDTQY,TRBV6-1
ASSPLWTSGNTIY,TRBV27
ATSYRDRFSDEQF,TRBV15
ATPGANGNTIY,TRBV10-3
AWRRKASSTDTQY,TRBV30
ASRTDWSSYEQY,TRBV19
ASSLLAGYQETQY,TRBV11-3
ASSQHGTDTQY,TRBV14
ASSTFIGNTIY,TRBV6-1
ASRGTGENTEAF,TRBV10-1
ASSQTAEAF,TRBV11-2
ASSLGRAQETQY,TRBV7-6
ASSLDIWGTDTQY,TRBV5-1
SAQTRDRVYEQY,TRBV29-1
ASSSLQGGGTEAF,TRBV28
ASSPDATLQGQQPQH,TRBV18
ASSFDRGRNTEAF,TRBV11-2